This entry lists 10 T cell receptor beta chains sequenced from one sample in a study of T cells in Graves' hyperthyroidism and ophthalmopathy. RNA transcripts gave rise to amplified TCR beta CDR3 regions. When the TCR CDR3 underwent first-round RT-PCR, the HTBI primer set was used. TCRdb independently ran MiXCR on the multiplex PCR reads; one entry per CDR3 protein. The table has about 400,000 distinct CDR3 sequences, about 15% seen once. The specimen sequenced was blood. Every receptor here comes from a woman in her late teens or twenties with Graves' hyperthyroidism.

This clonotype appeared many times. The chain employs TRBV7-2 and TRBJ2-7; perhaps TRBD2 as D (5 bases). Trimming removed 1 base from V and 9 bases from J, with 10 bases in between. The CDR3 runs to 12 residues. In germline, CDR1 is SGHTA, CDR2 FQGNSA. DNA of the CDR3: TGTGCCAGCAGCTTAGTTTGGAGCGGGCAGTACTTC. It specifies CASSLVWSGQYF.

CDR3 DNA sequence: TGTGCCAGCGCGCCCGGTGGGACATCCTCCTACGAGCAGTACTTC. This translates into CASAPGGTSSYEQYF. V is TRBV2 and J is TRBJ2-7, with D possibly being TRBD1 (6 bases). The CDR3 sequence is 15 residues long. Germline CDR1 is SNHLY and CDR2 is FYNNEI. V shed 8 bases and J shed 0 bases, with 17 bases lying between them.

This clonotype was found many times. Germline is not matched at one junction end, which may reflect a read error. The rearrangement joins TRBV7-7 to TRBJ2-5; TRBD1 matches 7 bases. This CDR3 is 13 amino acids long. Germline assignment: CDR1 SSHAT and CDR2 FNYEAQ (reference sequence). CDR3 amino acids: CASSSGGQETQYF. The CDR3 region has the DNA TGTGCTAGCAGCTCAGGGGGCCAAGAGACCCAGTACTTC.

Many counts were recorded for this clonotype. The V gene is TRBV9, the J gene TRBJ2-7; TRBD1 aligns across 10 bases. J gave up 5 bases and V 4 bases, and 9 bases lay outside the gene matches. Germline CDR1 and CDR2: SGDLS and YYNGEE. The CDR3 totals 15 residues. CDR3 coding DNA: TGTGCCAGCAGCCCGGTTGGGGACAGGGGTAACGAGCAGTACTTC. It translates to CASSPVGDRGNEQYF.

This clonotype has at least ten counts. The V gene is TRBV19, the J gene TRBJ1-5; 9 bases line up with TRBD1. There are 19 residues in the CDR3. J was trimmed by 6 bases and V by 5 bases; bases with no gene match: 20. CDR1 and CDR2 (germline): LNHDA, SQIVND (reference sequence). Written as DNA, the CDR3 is TGTGCCAGTAGTCCTCGATTTGGGACAGGGAAAGACGCGCGTCAGCCCCAGCATTTT. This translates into CASSPRFGTGKDARQPQHF.

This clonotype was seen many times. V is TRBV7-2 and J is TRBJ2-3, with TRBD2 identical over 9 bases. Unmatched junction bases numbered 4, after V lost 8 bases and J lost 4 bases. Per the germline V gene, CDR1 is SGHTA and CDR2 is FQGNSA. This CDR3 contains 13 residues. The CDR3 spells CASGIAGADTQYF. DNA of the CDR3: TGTGCCAGCGGAATAGCGGGGGCAGATACGCAGTATTTT.

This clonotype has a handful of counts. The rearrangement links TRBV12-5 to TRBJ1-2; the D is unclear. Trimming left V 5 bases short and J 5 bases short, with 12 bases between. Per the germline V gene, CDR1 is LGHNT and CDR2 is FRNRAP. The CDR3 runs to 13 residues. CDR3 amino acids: CASGQVAEYGYTF. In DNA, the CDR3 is TGTGCTAGTGGTCAAGTGGCAGAGTATGGCTACACCTTC. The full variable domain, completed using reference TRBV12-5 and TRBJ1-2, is DARVTQTPRHKVTEMGQEVTMRCQPILGHNTVFWYRQTMMQGLELLAYFRNRAPLDDSGMPKDRFSAEMPDATLATLKIQPSEPRDSAVYFCASGQVAEYGYTFGSGTRLTVV.

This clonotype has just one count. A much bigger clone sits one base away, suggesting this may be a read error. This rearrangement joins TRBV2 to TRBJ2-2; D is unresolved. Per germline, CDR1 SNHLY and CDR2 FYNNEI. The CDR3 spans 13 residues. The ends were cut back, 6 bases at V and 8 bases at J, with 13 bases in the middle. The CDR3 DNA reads TGTGCCAGCAGAGCGAGTGTGGGTGGGGAGCTGTTTTTT. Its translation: CASRASVGGELFF.

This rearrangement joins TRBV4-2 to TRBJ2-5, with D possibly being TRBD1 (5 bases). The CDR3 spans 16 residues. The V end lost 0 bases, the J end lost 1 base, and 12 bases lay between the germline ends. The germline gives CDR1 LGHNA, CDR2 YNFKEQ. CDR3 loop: CASSQDVGRGQETQYF. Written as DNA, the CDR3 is TGTGCCAGCAGCCAAGACGTTGGTAGGGGCCAAGAGACCCAGTACTTC.

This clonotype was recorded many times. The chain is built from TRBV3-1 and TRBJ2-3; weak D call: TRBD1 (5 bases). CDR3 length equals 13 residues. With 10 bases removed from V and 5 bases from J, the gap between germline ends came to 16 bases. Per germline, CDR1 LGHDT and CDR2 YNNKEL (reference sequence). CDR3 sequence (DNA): TGTGCCACCACAGGTTCCTGGCAAGATACGCAGTATTTT. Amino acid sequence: CATTGSWQDTQYF.